The clone carrying this T cell receptor beta chain was counted once. These data originate in a study of T-cell memory formation after mild COVID-19. MiXCR, applied by TCRdb to the 5' RACE reads, yields one record per CDR3 protein. The sample lists roughly 130,000 distinct CDR3 sequences; about a sixth were seen once. This TCR was sampled from an adult woman who had mild COVID-19 (a few samples of this study predate the infection). Cell type and time point are not known. The sample consisted of PBMCs or a T cell subset sorted from them (not recorded which).

Here the CDR3 DNA reads TGTGCCAGCAGCCAAGGGCACGATCCCCCTGACTATGGCTACACCTTC. As protein: CASSQGHDPPDYGYTF. The chain joins TRBV4-2 to TRBJ1-2; no definite D call. V was pared by 1 base and J by 3 bases, with 15 bases between. The CDR3 is 16 residues long. The V gene's germline CDR1 is LGHNA and CDR2 YNFKEQ.